This TCR beta chain was observed in a study of cytomegalovirus exposure and HLA in healthy donors. Primers for the PCR totalled 60 Vbeta and 13 Jbeta. The protocol was immunoSEQ multiplex PCR, while the TCRdb copy is restricted to in-frame clones and leaves out a portion. The sample holds 200,000 to 250,000 clones, roughly 80% seen once. This CDR3 region has 15 residues. V lost 1 base, J lost 2 bases, and 11 bases lay in between. CDR1 is GTSNPN and CDR2 is SVGIG in the germline V gene (reference sequence). In regard to this clone: No antigen is known for it. The same CDR3 also results from other DNA sequences found in this sample.

General study findings and limits: The study designated roughly 160 TCR beta chains cytomegalovirus-associated.

The gene calls are TRBV30 and TRBJ2-2; a possible D gene is TRBD1 (6 bases). The sample comprised PBMCs. The source is a male donor in good health and CMV-seronegative. The CDR3: CAWSAGQLNTGELFF. The DNA for the CDR3 is TGTGCCTGGAGTGCGGGACAACTTAACACCGGGGAGCTGTTTTTT.